This T cell receptor beta chain was sequenced for a study of shared clonotypes between healthy human individuals. The V gene lost 6 bases and the J gene lost 0 bases, with 11 bases spanning the gap. Germline CDR1 reads MDHEN; CDR2 reads SYDVKM. The CDR3 length is 14 residues. A note on this clone: Other nucleotide sequences from this sample produce the same CDR3.

The deep-level immunoSEQ assay was used. Sequencing was performed with immunoSEQ multiplex PCR; in TCRdb, only in-frame clones are kept and a portion is missing. The table includes approximately 1.5 million clones, approximately 98% detected once. The sequence came from a man younger than 45 in good health. The sequencing input was naive CD4+ T cells sorted from blood. Subset defined: CD45RA+ positively selected. The chain recombines TRBV28 with TRBJ1-1; possible D gene TRBD1, 5 bases. The CDR3, as DNA: TGTGCCAGCAGGACCGGGGGGGTGAACACTGAAGCTTTCTTT. This encodes CASRTGGVNTEAFF.